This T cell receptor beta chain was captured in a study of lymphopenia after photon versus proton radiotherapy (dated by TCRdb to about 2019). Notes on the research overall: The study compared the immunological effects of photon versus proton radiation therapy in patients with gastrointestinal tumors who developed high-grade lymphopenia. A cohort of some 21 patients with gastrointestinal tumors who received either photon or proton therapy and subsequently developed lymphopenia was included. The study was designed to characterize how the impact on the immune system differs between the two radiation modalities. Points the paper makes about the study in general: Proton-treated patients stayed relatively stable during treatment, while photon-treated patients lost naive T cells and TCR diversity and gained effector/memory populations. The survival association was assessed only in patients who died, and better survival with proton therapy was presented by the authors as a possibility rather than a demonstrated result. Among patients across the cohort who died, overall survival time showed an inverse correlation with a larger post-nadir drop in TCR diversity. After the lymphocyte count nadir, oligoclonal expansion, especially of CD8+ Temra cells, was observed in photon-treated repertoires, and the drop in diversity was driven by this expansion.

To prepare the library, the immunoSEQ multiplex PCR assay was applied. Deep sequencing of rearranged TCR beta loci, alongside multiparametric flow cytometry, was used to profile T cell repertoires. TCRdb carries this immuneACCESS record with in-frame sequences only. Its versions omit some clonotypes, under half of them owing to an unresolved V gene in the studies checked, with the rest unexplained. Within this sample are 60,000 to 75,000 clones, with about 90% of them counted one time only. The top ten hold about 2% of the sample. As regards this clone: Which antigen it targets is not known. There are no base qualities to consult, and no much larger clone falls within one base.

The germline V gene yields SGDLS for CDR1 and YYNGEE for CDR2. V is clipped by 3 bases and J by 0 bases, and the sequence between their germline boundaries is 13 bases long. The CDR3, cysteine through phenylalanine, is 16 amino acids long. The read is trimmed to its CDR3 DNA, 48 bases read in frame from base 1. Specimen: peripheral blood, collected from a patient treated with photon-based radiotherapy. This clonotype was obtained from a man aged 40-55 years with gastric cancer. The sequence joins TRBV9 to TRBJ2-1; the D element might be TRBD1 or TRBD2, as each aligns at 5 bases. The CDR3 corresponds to CASSARGRSSYNEQFF. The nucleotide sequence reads TGTGCCAGCAGCGCCCGGGGCCGTTCCTCCTACAATGAGCAGTTCTTC.